This TCR beta chain was profiled in a study of CD8 T cells in Susac syndrome. CDR1 is MNHNS, CDR2 SASEGT, per germline. There are 14 residues in the CDR3. The V and J ends lost 6 bases and 7 bases, in that order; junction bases with no gene match: 10. While CD8+ and CD4+ T cells were isolated negatively, TEMRA cells were enriched by FACS. Random-hexamer reverse transcription was applied to roughly 0.5 to 1 ug RNA. TCRdb re-called the immunoSEQ multiplex PCR reads through MiXCR, storing one row per CDR3 protein. Of more than 250,000 distinct CDR3 sequences in the sample, under 95% were seen once. This clonotype has a handful of counts.

This clonotype originated in a human donor with multiple sclerosis. Source material: CD4+ T cells from PBMCs. The chain employs TRBV6-1 and TRBJ2-5; 8 bases match TRBD1. CDR3 residues: CASSDGQGLGTQYF. DNA of the CDR3: TGTGCCAGCAGCGATGGACAGGGCCTAGGGACCCAGTACTTC.